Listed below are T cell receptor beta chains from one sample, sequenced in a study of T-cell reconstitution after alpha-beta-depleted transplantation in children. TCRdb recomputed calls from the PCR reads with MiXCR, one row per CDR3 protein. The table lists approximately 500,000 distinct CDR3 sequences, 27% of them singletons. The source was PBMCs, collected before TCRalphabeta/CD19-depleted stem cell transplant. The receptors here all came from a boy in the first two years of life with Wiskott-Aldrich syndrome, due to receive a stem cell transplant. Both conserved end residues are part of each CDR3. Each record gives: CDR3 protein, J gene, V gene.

cdr3_aa: CASRYRGWGTGELFF
j_call: TRBJ2-2
v_call: TRBV6-5

cdr3_aa: CASSLKLAGGGEQFF
j_call: TRBJ2-1
v_call: TRBV5-1

cdr3_aa: CASSQDRDSSYNSPLHF
j_call: TRBJ1-6
v_call: TRBV4-1

cdr3_aa: CASRGGTSGRLNTGELFF
j_call: TRBJ2-2
v_call: TRBV5-6

cdr3_aa: CASSWKAGTAYEQYF
j_call: TRBJ2-7
v_call: TRBV7-9

cdr3_aa: CASSSPGLAYEQYF
j_call: TRBJ2-7
v_call: TRBV3-1

cdr3_aa: CASRTGTGGFTGELFF
j_call: TRBJ2-2
v_call: TRBV6-1

cdr3_aa: CASSLLRGDRGLATNEKLFF
j_call: TRBJ1-4
v_call: TRBV27

cdr3_aa: CASRLLAHEQFF
j_call: TRBJ2-1
v_call: TRBV28

cdr3_aa: CASTLVAGDHEQYF
j_call: TRBJ2-7
v_call: TRBV12-3/TRBV12-4

cdr3_aa: CSGTSGSQDEQFF
j_call: TRBJ2-1
v_call: TRBV20-1

cdr3_aa: CATNRGSLAGVNEQFF
j_call: TRBJ2-1
v_call: TRBV15

cdr3_aa: CASSLDGRDTQYF
j_call: TRBJ2-3
v_call: TRBV5-1

cdr3_aa: CASSSAPGFYGYTF
j_call: TRBJ1-2
v_call: TRBV5-1

cdr3_aa: CASTQGSGANVLTF
j_call: TRBJ2-6
v_call: TRBV5-1

cdr3_aa: CATSRDRGHSYEQYF
j_call: TRBJ2-7
v_call: TRBV15

cdr3_aa: CASSLAVRSGIIYEQYF
j_call: TRBJ2-7
v_call: TRBV5-1

cdr3_aa: CSVASGNDIQYF
j_call: TRBJ2-4
v_call: TRBV29-1

cdr3_aa: CASRSTGDQETQYF
j_call: TRBJ2-5
v_call: TRBV5-1

cdr3_aa: CASSSTGTGIYEQYF
j_call: TRBJ2-7
v_call: TRBV27

cdr3_aa: CASSLSPGMSEKLFF
j_call: TRBJ1-4
v_call: TRBV11-2

cdr3_aa: CASSTPPANYGYTF
j_call: TRBJ1-2
v_call: TRBV28

cdr3_aa: CASKDNYSYTF
j_call: TRBJ1-2
v_call: TRBV27

cdr3_aa: CAISEERETQYF
j_call: TRBJ2-5
v_call: TRBV10-3

cdr3_aa: CASSLKRQVNEKLFF
j_call: TRBJ1-4
v_call: TRBV12-3/TRBV12-4

cdr3_aa: CASSQDPGVYEQYF
j_call: TRBJ2-7
v_call: TRBV3-1

cdr3_aa: CATSRGKGSHEQYF
j_call: TRBJ2-7
v_call: TRBV15

cdr3_aa: CASRGEQYEQYF
j_call: TRBJ2-7
v_call: TRBV2

cdr3_aa: CSARVGTGNNQPQHF
j_call: TRBJ1-5
v_call: TRBV20-1

cdr3_aa: CASSRWHGASRANEQFF
j_call: TRBJ2-1
v_call: TRBV18